This T cell receptor (beta chain) was identified during a study of monozygotic twins with cystic fibrosis. Generated by immunoSEQ multiplex PCR, the TCRdb table keeps only in-frame clones and is missing some. The table records roughly 13,000 clones, around 91% of them present only once. This clone showed up just once. The V segment lost 4 bases and the J segment 3 bases; nucleotides outside the gene matches: 9. CDR3 length: 16 residues. The germline CDR1 and CDR2 sequences are SGHRS and YFSETQ. This clonotype was sampled from a boy younger than 18 with cystic fibrosis. The chain uses TRBV5-1 and TRBJ2-7; 11 bases are a match to TRBD1. The material sequenced was blood. The CDR3 is CASSVDRGLRDYEQYF. CDR3 coding DNA: TGCGCCAGCAGCGTGGACAGGGGGCTGCGAGACTACGAGCAGTACTTC.